The 12 T cell receptor beta chains in this list originate from one sample, sequenced in a study of T cell responses to AZD1222 COVID-19 vaccine. Some clones are missing from TCRdb's copy, which holds only in-frame ones; the method was immunoSEQ multiplex PCR. The profile shows about 140,000 clones, around nine tenths of them singletons. The sequenced sample was peripheral blood, obtained on day 0 of AZD1222 vaccination. These receptors all stem from an adult in good health.

The chain has TRBV28 and TRBJ1-2; no firm D call. The V end was cut by 5 bases, the J end by 8 bases, with 12 bases between. This CDR3 comprises 12 residues. Germline assignment: CDR1 MDHEN and CDR2 SYDVKM. The CDR3 nucleotides are TGTGCCAGCAGTGGCACAGTTAGAGGCTACACCTTC. Residues: CASSGTVRGYTF.

This rearrangement joins TRBV5-6 to TRBJ2-7; 9 bases are a match to TRBD2. The CDR3 loop spans 16 amino acids. In germline, CDR1 is SGHDT, CDR2 YYEEEE. With 2 bases clipped from V and 1 base from J, the junction kept 7 bases outside the gene matches. The CDR3 nucleotides read TGTGCCAGCAGCTTTCTCGGACTAGCGCAGTCCTACGAGCAGTACTTC. Encoded protein: CASSFLGLAQSYEQYF. The variable domain in full, with the rest retrieved from reference TRBV5-6 and TRBJ2-7, is DAGVTQSPTHLIKTRGQQVTLRCSPKSGHDTVSWYQQALGQGPQFIFQYYEEEERQRGNFPDRFSGHQFPNYSSELNVNALLLGDSALYLCASSFLGLAQSYEQYFGPGTRLTVT.

This clone was counted between two and nine times. The chain recombines TRBV5-4 with TRBJ1-2; 10 positions match TRBD1. Germline V gene data show CDR1 as SGHNT and CDR2 as YYREEE (reference sequence). The CDR3 is 14 amino acids. Losses at the gene ends were 3 bases for V and 9 bases for J; bases not matched to a gene: 8. The CDR3 DNA follows: TGTGCCAGCAGCTGGAACCGGGACAGGGGTCGCTACACCTTC. As protein: CASSWNRDRGRYTF. The full variable domain, in which reference TRBV5-4 and TRBJ1-2 provide the parts outside the CDR3, is ETGVTQSPTHLIKTRGQQVTLRCSSQSGHNTVSWYQQALGQGPQFIFQYYREEENGRGNFPPRFSGLQFPNYSSELNVNALELDDSALYLCASSWNRDRGRYTFGSGTRLTVV.

V gene TRBV7-2 combines with J gene TRBJ1-1; TRBD1 matches 7 bases. CDR1 and CDR2 from the germline V gene are SGHTA and FQGNSA. This CDR3 has 13 amino acids. With V trimmed by 5 bases and J by 8 bases, 8 bases remained unmatched. The chain's CDR3 is CASSPRQGPEAFF. CDR3 nucleotide sequence: TGTGCCAGCAGCCCCCGACAGGGACCCGAAGCTTTCTTT.

CDR3 protein: CASSDVRTGQTEAFF. The CDR3 DNA reads as TGTGCCAGCAGTGATGTACGGACAGGACAGACTGAAGCTTTCTTT. V is TRBV6-1 and J is TRBJ1-1, with 7 bases that match TRBD1. Germline V CDR1 and CDR2: MNHNS, SASEGT. The CDR3 spans 15 residues. J lost 5 bases, V lost 3 bases, and 9 bases had no gene match.

This sequence joins TRBV10-3 and TRBJ1-1; D remains ambiguous. This CDR3 is 17 amino acids long. The germline V gene has CDR1 ENHRY and CDR2 SYGVKD. V shed 0 bases and J shed 5 bases, with 19 bases lying between them. CDR3 coding DNA: TGTGCCATCAGTGAGTCGAGGGTATGGAGGGAGAAAACTGAAGCTTTCTTT. Residues: CAISESRVWREKTEAFF.

This rearrangement joins TRBV5-4 to TRBJ1-4; D is unresolved. CDR3 length equals 14 residues. The germline gives CDR1 SGHNT, CDR2 YYREEE (reference sequence). V was clipped by 4 bases and J by 7 bases, with 14 bases between them. The CDR3 DNA follows: TGTGCCAGCAGCGCCTCCCGGGTGGCTGAAAAACTGTTTTTT. This translates into CASSASRVAEKLFF.

The rearrangement links TRBV11-2 to TRBJ2-2; D could derive from TRBD1 or TRBD2 (5 bases each). Germline CDR1 SGHAT, CDR2 FQNNGV. Between the trimmed V and J ends, which lost 5 bases and 5 bases, there was a span of 18 bases. The CDR3 length is 16 residues. The CDR3 DNA is TGTGCCAGCAGCCCACGAGGGACCCCTGGGACCGGGGAGCTGTTTTTT. This translates into CASSPRGTPGTGELFF. The variable domain in full, completed from reference TRBV11-2 and TRBJ2-2, reads EAGVAQSPRYKIIEKRQSVAFWCNPISGHATLYWYQQILGQGPKLLIQFQNNGVVDDSQLPKDRFSAERLKGVDSTLKIQPAKLEDSAVYLCASSPRGTPGTGELFFGEGSRLTVL.

The J gene is TRBJ1-1, the V gene TRBV2, with D possibly TRBD1 on 5 matching bases. The CDR3 runs to 12 residues. CDR1 SNHLY and CDR2 FYNNEI come from the germline V gene. As DNA, the CDR3 is TGTGGAGGCGGGGGACTAAGGACTGAAGCTTTCTTT. This codes for CGGGGLRTEAFF.

This chain links TRBV5-6 with TRBJ1-4, with D hard to call. Germline lookup yields CDR1 SGHDT and CDR2 YYEEEE. The CDR3 consists of 16 residues. V shed 1 base and J shed 7 bases, with 17 bases lying between them. CDR3 sequence: CASSLFYSRLSEKLFF. The CDR3 DNA reads as TGTGCCAGCAGCTTGTTCTACAGCCGACTAAGTGAAAAACTGTTTTTT. Full variable domain (remainder filled in from reference TRBV5-6 and TRBJ1-4): DAGVTQSPTHLIKTRGQQVTLRCSPKSGHDTVSWYQQALGQGPQFIFQYYEEEERQRGNFPDRFSGHQFPNYSSELNVNALLLGDSALYLCASSLFYSRLSEKLFFGSGTQLSVL.

The chain combines TRBV18 with TRBJ1-1; D gene uncertain. The germline V and J ends were trimmed by 0 bases and 1 base, with 9 bases remaining between them. Germline CDR1 and CDR2: KGHSH and LQKENI. The CDR3 length is 15 residues. The CDR3: CASSPPVGSNTEAFF. The CDR3 coding sequence is TGTGCCAGCTCACCACCGGTGGGATCGAACACTGAAGCTTTCTTT. Looking up the rest from reference TRBV18 and TRBJ1-1 gives the full variable domain: NAGVMQNPRHLVRRRGQEARLRCSPMKGHSHVYWYRQLPEEGLKFMVYLQKENIIDESGMPKERFSAEFPKEGPSILRIQQVVRGDSAAYFCASSPPVGSNTEAFFGQGTRLTVV.

This clone has just a few counts. The chain uses TRBV5-1 and TRBJ2-5, with TRBD1 identical over 7 bases. From germline, CDR1 is SGHRS and CDR2 YFSETQ. CDR3 size: 16 residues. The V segment lost 0 bases and the J segment 5 bases; nucleotides outside the gene matches: 10. CDR3 residues: CASSLGFRDRDETQYF. The CDR3, as DNA: TGCGCCAGCAGCTTGGGATTCCGGGACAGAGATGAGACCCAGTACTTC.